Listed below are T cell receptor beta chains from one sample, sequenced in a study of shared clonotypes between healthy human individuals. Some clones are missing from TCRdb's copy, which holds only in-frame ones; the method was immunoSEQ multiplex PCR. The table has more than 2,000,000 clones, 85% to 95% seen once. Sequencing used naive CD4+ T cells from PBMCs. These receptors were obtained from a man between 18 and 29 years old in good health. Some clones in this sample may be carry-over from other donors' samples. CDR3s include the opening cysteine and the closing phenylalanine or tryptophan. Fields, in order: J gene, V gene, D gene, clone size, CDR3 protein, CDR3 DNA. A D gene is named only where the DNA matches it firmly. Clone size is not always given. Where it is, it says once, few, many or a class for expanded clones.

TRBJ2-7,TRBV19,-,-,CASSGKVQSYEQYF,TGTGCCAGTAGTGGGAAGGTACAGTCCTACGAGCAGTACTTC
TRBJ1-1,TRBV7-3,-,-,CASSFSPSGAEAFF,TGTGCCAGCAGCTTTTCCCCTTCGGGGGCTGAAGCTTTCTTT
TRBJ2-1,TRBV15,TRBD2,-,CATSVRSPSLAGIRFF,TGTGCCACCAGCGTAAGATCGCCTTCACTAGCGGGAATTCGGTTCTTC
TRBJ2-3,TRBV9,TRBD2,-,CASSPALAGGGTDTQYF,TGTGCCAGCAGCCCGGCGCTAGCGGGAGGGGGCACAGATACGCAGTATTTT
TRBJ2-1,TRBV5-4,-,-,CASSLGGREHNEQFF,TGTGCCAGCAGCTTGGGGGGGCGGGAGCACAATGAGCAGTTCTTC
TRBJ2-1,TRBV6-1,TRBD1,-,CASSEPGQARNEQFF,TGTGCCAGCAGTGAACCTGGACAGGCGAGAAATGAGCAGTTCTTC
TRBJ2-3,TRBV5-6,-,-,CASSLRGRGTDTQYF,TGTGCCAGCAGCTTACGGGGGCGGGGCACAGATACGCAGTATTTT
TRBJ1-2,TRBV15,-,-,CATSRVGGRSFYGYTF,TGTGCCACCAGCAGAGTGGGAGGGAGGTCCTTTTATGGCTACACCTTC
TRBJ1-1,TRBV28,-,few,CASSLPGREAFF,TGTGCCAGCAGTTTGCCGGGGAGGGAAGCTTTCTTT
TRBJ2-7,TRBV20-1,-,-,CSAGELREQYF,TGCAGTGCGGGTGAGCTTCGGGAGCAGTACTTC
TRBJ2-1,TRBV30,-,-,CAWSFRAHNEQFF,TGTGCCTGGAGTTTCCGGGCTCACAATGAGCAGTTCTTC
TRBJ2-5,TRBV5-6,-,once,CASSLAEGRPWRETQYF,TGTGCCAGCAGCTTGGCTGAAGGACGTCCCTGGCGGGAGACCCAGTACTTC
TRBJ1-6,TRBV4-1,-,once,CASSQEGRSPLHF,TGCGCCAGCAGCCAAGAAGGTCGGTCACCCCTCCACTTT
TRBJ2-7,TRBV5-4,-,once,CASSFPGRTYEQYF,TGTGCCAGCAGCTTCCCAGGGAGAACGTACGAGCAGTACTTC
TRBJ1-2,TRBV19,-,-,CASSIGSTKRYGYTF,TGTGCCAGTAGTATAGGATCCACCAAGCGCTATGGCTACACCTTC
TRBJ2-1,TRBV18,-,-,CASSQVIRGDEQFF,TGTGCCAGCTCACAAGTTATAAGGGGGGATGAGCAGTTCTTC
TRBJ1-4,TRBV19,-,-,CASSIVGEEKLFF,TGTGCCAGTAGTATTGTGGGGGAAGAAAAACTGTTTTTT
TRBJ2-7,TRBV7-2,-,-,CASSFLPLYEQYF,TGTGCCAGCAGCTTCCTACCCTTGTACGAGCAGTACTTC
TRBJ2-5,TRBV7-2,-,once,CASSLYNGPPGTQYF,TGTGCCAGCAGCTTATATAACGGACCCCCGGGGACCCAGTACTTC
TRBJ1-5,TRBV21-1,-,-,CASSKEAIGDRRLGNQPQHF,TGTGCCAGCAGCAAAGAGGCGATAGGGGACAGGAGATTGGGGAATCAGCCCCAGCATTTT
TRBJ2-3,TRBV6-4,TRBD1,-,CASSEQGGDTQYF,TGTGCCAGCAGTGAACAGGGGGGAGATACGCAGTATTTT
TRBJ1-2,TRBV19,TRBD1,-,CASSPTGFGNYGYTF,TGTGCCAGTAGTCCGACAGGGTTTGGCAACTATGGCTACACCTTC
TRBJ2-7,TRBV2,-,-,CASRLSISEQYF,TGTGCCAGCAGGCTTTCGATTTCCGAGCAGTACTTC
TRBJ1-1,TRBV28,-,-,CASSLLGRTRDTEAFF,TGTGCCAGCAGTTTACTTGGGAGAACGAGGGACACTGAAGCTTTCTTT
TRBJ1-2,TRBV5-1,-,few,CASSFQTGTPYGYTF,TGCGCCAGCAGCTTTCAGACGGGGACACCCTATGGCTACACCTTC
TRBJ1-1,TRBV7-8,TRBD1,-,CASSYRTGWGNTEAFF,TGTGCCAGCAGCTATCGGACAGGGTGGGGGAACACTGAAGCTTTCTTT
TRBJ2-4,TRBV9,TRBD2,-,CASSVGERGLAKNIQYF,TGTGCCAGCAGCGTTGGTGAGCGGGGACTAGCCAAAAACATTCAGTACTTC
TRBJ2-2,TRBV7-3,-,-,CASSADGNTGELFF,TGTGCCAGCAGCGCCGACGGGAACACCGGGGAGCTGTTTTTT
TRBJ1-2,TRBV28,-,-,CASSLWALKESRNYGYTF,TGTGCCAGCAGTCTATGGGCCTTGAAGGAAAGTAGAAACTATGGCTACACCTTC
TRBJ2-1,TRBV20-1,-,-,CSASPYNEQFF,TGCAGTGCTAGCCCCTACAATGAGCAGTTCTTC
TRBJ2-1,TRBV4-1,TRBD2,-,CASSRREGGLDNEQFF,TGCGCCAGCAGCCGCCGGGAGGGAGGTTTGGACAATGAGCAGTTCTTC
TRBJ2-7,TRBV18,-,-,CASSPGDSTLYEQYF,TGTGCCAGCTCACCCGGTGATAGTACCCTCTACGAGCAGTACTTC
TRBJ2-1,TRBV10-3,TRBD2,-,CAISEYSGAYNEQFF,TGTGCCATCAGTGAGTATAGCGGGGCCTACAATGAGCAGTTCTTC
TRBJ2-3,TRBV11-3,-,-,CASSLDNTDTQYF,TGTGCCAGCAGCTTAGACAACACAGATACGCAGTATTTT
TRBJ1-2,TRBV11-2,TRBD1,-,CASSQDRVRYGYTF,TGTGCCAGCAGCCAGGACAGGGTCCGATATGGCTACACCTTC
TRBJ2-3,TRBV30,-,-,CAEGTADTQYF,TGTGCCGAGGGGACTGCAGATACGCAGTATTTT
TRBJ2-5,TRBV5-1,-,-,CASSPGQTQETQYF,TGCGCCAGCAGCCCGGGACAAACCCAGGAGACCCAGTACTTC
TRBJ2-1,TRBV7-2,-,-,CASSLKGGKDLRNEQFF,TGTGCCAGCAGCCTTAAGGGCGGGAAAGACCTACGCAATGAGCAGTTCTTC
TRBJ2-2,TRBV11-2,TRBD1,-,CASRGGQANTGELFF,TGTGCCAGCAGGGGGGGACAGGCGAACACCGGGGAGCTGTTTTTT
TRBJ2-3,TRBV18,TRBD1,-,CASQGAGTDTQYF,TGTGCCAGTCAGGGGGCTGGCACAGATACGCAGTATTTT
TRBJ2-5,TRBV6-6,-,-,CASSNLRQETQYF,TGTGCCAGCAGTAACCTCAGGCAAGAGACCCAGTACTTC
TRBJ2-3,TRBV7-2,TRBD2,-,CASSTRTLGGRSTDTQYF,TGTGCCAGCAGCACAAGAACTTTGGGCGGGAGGAGCACAGATACGCAGTATTTT